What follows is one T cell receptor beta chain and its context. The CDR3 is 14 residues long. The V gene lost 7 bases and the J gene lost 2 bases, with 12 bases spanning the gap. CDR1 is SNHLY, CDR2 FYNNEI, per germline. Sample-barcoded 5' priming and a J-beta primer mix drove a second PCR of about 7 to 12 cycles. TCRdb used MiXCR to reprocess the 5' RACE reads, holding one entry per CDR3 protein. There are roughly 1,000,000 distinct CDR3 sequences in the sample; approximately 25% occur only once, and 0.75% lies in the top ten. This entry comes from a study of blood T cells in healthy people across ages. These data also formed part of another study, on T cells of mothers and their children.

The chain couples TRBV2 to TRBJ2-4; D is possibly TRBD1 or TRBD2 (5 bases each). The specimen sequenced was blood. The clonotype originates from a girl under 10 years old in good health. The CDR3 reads CASIVGETKNIQYF. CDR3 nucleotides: TGTGCCAGCATTGTGGGGGAGACCAAAAACATTCAGTACTTC. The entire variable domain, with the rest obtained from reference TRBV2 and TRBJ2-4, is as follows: EPEVTQTPSHQVTQMGQEVILRCVPISNHLYFYWYRQILGQKVEFLVSFYNNEISEKSEIFDDQFSVERPDGSNFTLKIRSTKLEDSAMYFCASIVGETKNIQYFGAGTRLSVL.